This T cell receptor beta chain originates from a study of cytomegalovirus exposure and HLA in healthy donors. The overall study: A previous analysis identified about 110 million unique TCR beta sequences derived from roughly 190 million T cells.

This CDR3 is built from 14 residues. Germline lookup yields CDR1 MNHNS and CDR2 SASEGT. V was cut by 6 bases and J by 2 bases, with 12 bases left in between. Notes on the study in general: Later on, an analysis tied 15,000 to 20,000 TCR beta sequences to HLA alleles at 0.05 false discovery rate. Links to common viral pathogens appeared, in a later analysis, for several of the most significant clusters.

The PCR used 60 Vbeta and 13 Jbeta primers. Profiling relied on immunoSEQ multiplex PCR, and the TCRdb table lists in-frame clones only, not all of them. The table lists 95,000 to 120,000 clones, approximately 83% of them singletons. As regards this clone: The antigen remains unidentified.

The origin of this receptor is a woman aged 18-30 years in good health and CMV-seronegative. V is TRBV6-1 and J is TRBJ2-3; D is perhaps TRBD1 (5 bases). Sequencing was done on a sample of PBMCs. The CDR3: CASRLAGSTDTQYF. In nucleotides, the CDR3 is TGTGCCAGCAGATTAGCAGGGTCCACAGATACGCAGTATTTT.